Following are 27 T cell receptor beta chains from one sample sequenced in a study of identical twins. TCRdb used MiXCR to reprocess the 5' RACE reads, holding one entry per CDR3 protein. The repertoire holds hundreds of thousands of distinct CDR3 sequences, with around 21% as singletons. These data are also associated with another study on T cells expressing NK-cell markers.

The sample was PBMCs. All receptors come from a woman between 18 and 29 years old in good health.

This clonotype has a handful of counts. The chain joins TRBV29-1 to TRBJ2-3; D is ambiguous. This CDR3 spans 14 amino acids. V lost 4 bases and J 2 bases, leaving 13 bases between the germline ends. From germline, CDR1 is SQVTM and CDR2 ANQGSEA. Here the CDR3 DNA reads TGCAGCGTTGTCACGGTCGCATCCACAGATACGCAGTATTTT. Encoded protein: CSVVTVASTDTQYF.

CDR3 sequence: CASSIGTGYYEQYF. The CDR3 nucleotides are TGTGCCAGTAGTATTGGGACAGGGTACTACGAGCAGTACTTC. The chain employs TRBV19 and TRBJ2-7, with 9 bases matching TRBD1. J gave up 3 bases and V 3 bases, and 3 bases lay outside the gene matches. Per germline, CDR1 LNHDA and CDR2 SQIVND (reference sequence). The CDR3 totals 14 residues.

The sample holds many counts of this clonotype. CDR3 nucleotide sequence: TGCAGTGCCGCCTTGACTAGCGGAATAGTATCCTACGAGCAGTACTTC. Amino acid sequence: CSAALTSGIVSYEQYF. V usage is TRBV20-1 and J usage is TRBJ2-7; TRBD2 agrees at 9 bases. Germline CDR1 is DFQATT and CDR2 is SNEGSKA (reference sequence). The CDR3 is 16 amino acids. J gave up 1 base and V 6 bases, and 13 bases lay outside the gene matches.

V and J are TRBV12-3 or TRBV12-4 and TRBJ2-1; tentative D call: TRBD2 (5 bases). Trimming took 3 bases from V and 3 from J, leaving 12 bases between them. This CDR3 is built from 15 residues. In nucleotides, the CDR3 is TGTGCCAGCAGTTTTTTAAATAGCGACTACAATGAGCAGTTCTTC. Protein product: CASSFLNSDYNEQFF.

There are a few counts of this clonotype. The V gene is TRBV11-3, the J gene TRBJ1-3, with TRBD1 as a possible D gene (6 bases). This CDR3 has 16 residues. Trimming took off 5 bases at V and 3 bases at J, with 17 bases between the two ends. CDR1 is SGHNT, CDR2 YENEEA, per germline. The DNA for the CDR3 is TGTGCCAGCAGCCACTCAAGGGGGAGAAGTGGAAACACCATATATTTT. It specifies CASSHSRGRSGNTIYF.

CDR3 in amino acids: CASRNYRDSSYEQYF. The CDR3 DNA reads TGTGCCAGCCGGAATTACCGGGACTCCTCCTACGAGCAGTACTTC. J is TRBJ2-7 and V is TRBV6-1; D possibly corresponds to TRBD2 (6 bases). V lost 8 bases to trimming and J lost 0 bases, with 17 bases between them. Germline lookup yields CDR1 MNHNS and CDR2 SASEGT. The CDR3 sequence is 15 residues long.

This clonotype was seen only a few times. CDR3 amino acids: CASRLGSGANVLTF. The CDR3 region has the DNA TGTGCCAGCAGGCTGGGTTCTGGGGCCAACGTCCTGACTTTC. The rearrangement uses TRBV2 and TRBJ2-6, with no clear D. V was shortened by 6 bases and J by 1 base, with 7 bases between the two germline ends. CDR3 length: 14 residues. The germline gives CDR1 SNHLY, CDR2 FYNNEI.

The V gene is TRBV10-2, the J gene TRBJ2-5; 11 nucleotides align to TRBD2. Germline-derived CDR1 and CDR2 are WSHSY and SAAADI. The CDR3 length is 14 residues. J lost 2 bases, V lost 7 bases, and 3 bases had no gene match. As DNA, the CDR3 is TGCGCCAGCAACGTAGCGGGGGGGCAAGAGACCCAGTACTTC. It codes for CASNVAGGQETQYF.

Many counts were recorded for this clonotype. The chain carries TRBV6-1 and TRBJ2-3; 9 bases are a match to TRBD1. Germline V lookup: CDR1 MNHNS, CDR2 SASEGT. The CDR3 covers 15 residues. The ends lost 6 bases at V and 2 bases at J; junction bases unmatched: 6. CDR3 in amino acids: CASRLTGGHTDTQYF. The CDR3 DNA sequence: TGTGCCAGCAGACTAACAGGGGGCCACACAGATACGCAGTATTTT.

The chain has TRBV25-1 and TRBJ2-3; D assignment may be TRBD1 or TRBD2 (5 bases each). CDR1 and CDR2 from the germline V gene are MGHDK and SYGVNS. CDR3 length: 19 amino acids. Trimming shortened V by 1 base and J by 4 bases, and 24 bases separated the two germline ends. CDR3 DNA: TGTGCCAGCAGTGAATTCCCCCTAATAACGGGACCATTACCAGATACGCAGTATTTT. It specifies CASSEFPLITGPLPDTQYF.

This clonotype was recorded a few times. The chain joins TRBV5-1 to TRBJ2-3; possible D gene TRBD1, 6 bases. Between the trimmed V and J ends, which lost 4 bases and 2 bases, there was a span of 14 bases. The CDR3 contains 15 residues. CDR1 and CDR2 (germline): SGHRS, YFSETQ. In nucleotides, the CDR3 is TGCGCCAGCAGCGCCTCCGGGGACATCACAGATACGCAGTATTTT. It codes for CASSASGDITDTQYF.

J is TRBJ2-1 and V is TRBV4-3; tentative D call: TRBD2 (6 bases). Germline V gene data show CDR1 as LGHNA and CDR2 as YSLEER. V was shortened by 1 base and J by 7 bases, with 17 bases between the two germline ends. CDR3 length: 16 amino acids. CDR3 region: CASSQGGVGARNEQFF. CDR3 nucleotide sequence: TGCGCCAGCAGCCAAGGCGGGGTAGGGGCACGGAATGAGCAGTTCTTC.

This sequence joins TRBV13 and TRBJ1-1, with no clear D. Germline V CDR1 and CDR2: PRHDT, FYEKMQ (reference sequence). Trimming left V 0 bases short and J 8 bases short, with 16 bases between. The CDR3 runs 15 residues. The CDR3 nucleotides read TGTGCCAGCAGCTTAGGCCCAGGCTTTGGACGAGAAGCTTTCTTT. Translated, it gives CASSLGPGFGREAFF.

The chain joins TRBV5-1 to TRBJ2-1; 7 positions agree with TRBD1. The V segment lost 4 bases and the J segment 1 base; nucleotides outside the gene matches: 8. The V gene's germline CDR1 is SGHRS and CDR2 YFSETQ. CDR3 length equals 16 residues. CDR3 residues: CASSPRQGASYNEQFF. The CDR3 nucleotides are TGCGCCAGCAGCCCGAGACAGGGCGCATCCTACAATGAGCAGTTCTTC. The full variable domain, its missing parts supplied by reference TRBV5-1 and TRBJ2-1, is KAGVTQTPRYLIKTRGQQVTLSCSPISGHRSVSWYQQTPGQGLQFLFEYFSETQRNKGNFPGRFSGRQFSNSRSEMNVSTLELGDSALYLCASSPRQGASYNEQFFGPGTRLTVL.

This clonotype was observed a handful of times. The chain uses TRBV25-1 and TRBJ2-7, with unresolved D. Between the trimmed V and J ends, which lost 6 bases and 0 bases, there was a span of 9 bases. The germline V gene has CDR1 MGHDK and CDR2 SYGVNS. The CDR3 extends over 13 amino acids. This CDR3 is CASSHMSSYEQYF. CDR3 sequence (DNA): TGTGCCAGCAGCCATATGAGCTCCTACGAGCAGTACTTC.

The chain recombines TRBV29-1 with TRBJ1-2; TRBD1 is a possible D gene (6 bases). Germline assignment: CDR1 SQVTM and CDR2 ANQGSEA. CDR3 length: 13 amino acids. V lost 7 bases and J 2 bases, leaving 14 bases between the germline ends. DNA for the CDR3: TGCAGCGACATACAGGGTCAGAACTATGGCTACACCTTC. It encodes CSDIQGQNYGYTF.

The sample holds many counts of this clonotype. This CDR3 is CASSLAGGRTGELFF. In DNA, the CDR3 is TGTGCCAGCAGCTTGGCAGGGGGAAGGACCGGGGAGCTGTTTTTT. The chain couples TRBV5-5 to TRBJ2-2, with 7 bases lining up with TRBD1. J was trimmed by 5 bases and V by 0 bases; bases with no gene match: 4. CDR1 SGHKS and CDR2 YYEKEE come from the germline V gene (reference sequence). CDR3 size: 15 residues.

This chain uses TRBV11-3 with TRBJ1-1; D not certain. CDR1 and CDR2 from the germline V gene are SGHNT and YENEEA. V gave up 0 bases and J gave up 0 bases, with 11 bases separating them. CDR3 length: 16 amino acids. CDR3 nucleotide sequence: TGTGCCAGCAGCTTAGATCCCGCCTGGGTGAACACTGAAGCTTTCTTT. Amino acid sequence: CASSLDPAWVNTEAFF.

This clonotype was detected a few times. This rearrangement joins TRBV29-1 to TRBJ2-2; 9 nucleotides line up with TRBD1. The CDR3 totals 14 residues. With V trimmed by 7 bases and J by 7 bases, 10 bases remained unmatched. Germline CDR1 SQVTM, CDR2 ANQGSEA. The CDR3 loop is CSAEGTGFIGELFF. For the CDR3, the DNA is TGCAGCGCCGAAGGGACAGGGTTTATCGGGGAGCTGTTTTTT.

The CDR3 DNA reads TGCAGTGCTAGACGTTATGGCAATGAGCAGTTCTTC. The encoded protein is CSARRYGNEQFF. This chain uses TRBV20-1 with TRBJ2-1; D gene uncertain. The CDR3 spans 12 residues. Trimming cost V 2 bases and J 6 bases, with 8 bases left between them. The germline CDR1 and CDR2 sequences are DFQATT and SNEGSKA (reference sequence).

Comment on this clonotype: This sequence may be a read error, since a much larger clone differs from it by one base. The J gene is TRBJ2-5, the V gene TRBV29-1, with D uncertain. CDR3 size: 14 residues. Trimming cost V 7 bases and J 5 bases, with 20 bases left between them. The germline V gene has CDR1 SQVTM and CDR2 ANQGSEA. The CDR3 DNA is TGCAGCGCATCTCTCAGCCGCCTCGGGGAGACCCAGTACTTC. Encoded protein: CSASLSRLGETQYF.

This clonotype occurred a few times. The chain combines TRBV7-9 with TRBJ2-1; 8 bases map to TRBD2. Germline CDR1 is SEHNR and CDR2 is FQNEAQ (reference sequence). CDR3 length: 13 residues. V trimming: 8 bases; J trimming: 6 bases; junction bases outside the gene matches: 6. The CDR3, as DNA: TGTGCCAGCGACGGGAGGGTGGGCAATGAGCAGTTCTTC. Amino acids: CASDGRVGNEQFF. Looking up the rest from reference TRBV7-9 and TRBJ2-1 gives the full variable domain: DTGVSQNPRHKITKRGQNVTFRCDPISEHNRLYWYRQTLGQGPEFLTYFQNEAQLEKSRLLSDRFSAERPKGSFSTLEIQRTEQGDSAMYLCASDGRVGNEQFFGPGTRLTVL.

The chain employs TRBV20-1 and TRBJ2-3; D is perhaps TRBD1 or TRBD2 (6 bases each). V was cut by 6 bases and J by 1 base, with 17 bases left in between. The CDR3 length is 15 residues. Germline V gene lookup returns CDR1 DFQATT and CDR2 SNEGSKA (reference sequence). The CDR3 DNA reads TGCAGTGCGGGAGAAGGGGGGAAGGGCACAGATACGCAGTATTTT. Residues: CSAGEGGKGTDTQYF.

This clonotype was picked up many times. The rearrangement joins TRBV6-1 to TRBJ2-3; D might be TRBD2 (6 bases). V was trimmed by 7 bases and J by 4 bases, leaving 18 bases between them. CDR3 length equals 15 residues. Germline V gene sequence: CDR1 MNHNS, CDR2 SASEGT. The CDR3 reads CASNEVISGPDTQYF. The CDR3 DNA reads TGTGCCAGCAACGAGGTTATTAGCGGCCCAGATACGCAGTATTTT.

CDR3 bases: TGTGCCAGCAGTTCCAATGCACAGGGATCGGGCGAGCAGTACTTC. It codes for CASSSNAQGSGEQYF. The chain couples TRBV7-6 to TRBJ2-7, with D possibly matching TRBD1 (6 bases). V was trimmed by 6 bases and J by 6 bases, leaving 21 bases between them. The CDR3 has 15 amino acids. The germline V gene has CDR1 SGHVS and CDR2 FNYEAQ.

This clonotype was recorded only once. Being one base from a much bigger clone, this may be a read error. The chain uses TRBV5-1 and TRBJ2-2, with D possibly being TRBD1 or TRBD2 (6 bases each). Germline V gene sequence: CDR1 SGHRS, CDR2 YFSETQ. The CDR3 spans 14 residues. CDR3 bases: TGCGCCAGCAGCTTCGACGGGGACACCGGGGGGCTGTTTTTT. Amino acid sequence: CASSFDGDTGGLFF.

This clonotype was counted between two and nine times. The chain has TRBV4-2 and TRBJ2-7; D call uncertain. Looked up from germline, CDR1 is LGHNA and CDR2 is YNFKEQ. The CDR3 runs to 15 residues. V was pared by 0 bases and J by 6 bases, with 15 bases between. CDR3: CASSQDYSGVPEQYF. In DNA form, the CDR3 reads TGTGCCAGCAGCCAAGATTACTCAGGTGTCCCCGAGCAGTACTTC.